A single sample gave rise to the 25 T cell receptor beta chains below, sequenced in a study of T-cell reconstitution after alpha-beta-depleted transplantation in children. Preparation of the TCRbeta library used unique molecular identifiers. TCRdb reanalysed the PCR reads using MiXCR and keeps one entry per CDR3 protein. The table shows approximately 70,000 distinct CDR3 sequences, with approximately 5% occurring only once. The material was PBMCs, mostly from graft donor cells, obtained 180 days after TCRalphabeta/CD19-depleted stem cell transplant. Source of these receptors: a boy younger than two who had a stem cell transplant for acute myeloid leukemia, so the T cells may come from the graft donor.

This clonotype appeared many times. The V and J genes are TRBV30 and TRBJ1-1; no reliable D call. The CDR3 is 15 amino acids. V shed 2 bases and J shed 1 base, with 14 bases lying between them. Per germline, CDR1 GTSNPN and CDR2 SVGIG (reference sequence). CDR3 in amino acids: CAWSLDAIANTEAFF. Written as DNA, the CDR3 is TGTGCCTGGAGTCTAGACGCTATAGCGAACACTGAAGCTTTCTTT.

The V and J genes are TRBV19 and TRBJ1-1; tentatively, D is TRBD1 (5 bases). Trimming took 7 bases from V and 1 from J, leaving 13 bases between them. The germline CDR1 and CDR2 sequences are LNHDA and SQIVND (reference sequence). The CDR3 length is 14 residues. This chain's CDR3 is CASTPRRGNTEAFF. The DNA of the CDR3 is TGTGCCAGTACCCCTCGGAGGGGGAACACTGAAGCTTTCTTT.

This clonotype was seen ten or more times. V usage is TRBV7-2 and J usage is TRBJ2-3; weak D call: TRBD1 (6 bases). Trimming removed 5 bases at V and 2 bases at J, with 20 bases between. Germline V CDR1 and CDR2: SGHTA, FQGNSA. The CDR3 runs to 17 residues. The CDR3 here is CASSPPHLGAPTDTQYF. The CDR3 DNA reads TGTGCCAGCAGCCCACCCCATCTGGGGGCTCCCACAGATACGCAGTATTTT.

Turning to this clonotype: This could be a read error, since a much larger clone is one nucleotide away. This chain connects TRBV2 to TRBJ2-3, with D possibly being TRBD1 (6 bases). Germline loops: CDR1 SNHLY, CDR2 FYNNEI. This CDR3 region has 18 residues. The CDR3 sequence: CTSSFEGVKKSSTDTQYF. In DNA, the CDR3 is TGTACCAGCAGTTTTGAGGGGGTTAAAAAATCTAGCACAGATACGCAGTATTTT.

This clonotype was counted ten times or more. CDR3 sequence (DNA): TGCGCCAGCAGCTTGAGGGGGTACAGGGGGATGAACACTGAAGCTTTCTTT. It specifies CASSLRGYRGMNTEAFF. The rearrangement links TRBV5-1 to TRBJ1-1, with TRBD1 identical over 8 bases. CDR1 is SGHRS, CDR2 YFSETQ, per germline. The ends lost 1 base at V and 0 bases at J; junction bases unmatched: 8. The CDR3 consists of 17 residues.

This clonotype was recorded many times. This chain links TRBV5-1 with TRBJ2-6; the D is unclear. The CDR3 is 14 amino acids. Trimming took 3 bases from V and 0 from J, leaving 4 bases between them. Germline-derived CDR1 and CDR2 are SGHRS and YFSETQ. CDR3 residues: CASSSSSGANVLTF. The CDR3 nucleotides read TGCGCCAGCAGCTCGAGCTCTGGGGCCAACGTCCTGACTTTC.

This clonotype showed up many times. J is TRBJ2-5 and V is TRBV4-1; no firm D call. The CDR3 sequence is 15 residues long. CDR1 MGHRA and CDR2 YSYEKL come from the germline V gene. V lost 1 base to trimming and J lost 2 bases, with 11 bases between them. CDR3 in amino acids: CASSQVVRKQETQYF. As DNA, the CDR3 is TGCGCCAGCAGCCAAGTTGTAAGAAAACAAGAGACCCAGTACTTC.

This clonotype has ten or more counts. The genes are TRBV6-5 and TRBJ2-5; D is ambiguous. The V gene lost 0 bases and the J gene lost 1 base, with 9 bases spanning the gap. Germline CDR1 reads MNHEY; CDR2 reads SVGAGI. This CDR3 has 15 residues. CDR3 nucleotide sequence: TGTGCCAGCAGTTACTCAGTGGCAGTCCAAGAGACCCAGTACTTC. Translated, it gives CASSYSVAVQETQYF.

The table lists this clonotype with many counts. The CDR3 sequence: CASRDSIALSSYNEQFF. CDR3 sequence (DNA): TGTGCCAGCAGGGACTCCATAGCGTTGAGCTCCTACAATGAGCAGTTCTTC. The chain carries TRBV6-2 or TRBV6-3 and TRBJ2-1, with TRBD2 as a possible D gene (5 bases). Trimming stripped 6 bases from V and 0 bases from J, with 18 bases between. The germline CDR1 and CDR2 sequences are MNHEY and SVGEGT. This CDR3 is built from 17 residues.

This clonotype was recorded many times. V and J are TRBV29-1 and TRBJ2-1, with 14 bases matching TRBD2. CDR3 length: 13 amino acids. J was trimmed by 9 bases and V by 6 bases; bases with no gene match: 4. Germline assignment: CDR1 SQVTM and CDR2 ANQGSEA. CDR3 DNA sequence: TGCAGCGTCCTGACTAGCGGGGGGGGTGAGCAGTTCTTC. Protein sequence: CSVLTSGGGEQFF.

At least ten counts were recorded for this clonotype. The chain recombines TRBV6-4 with TRBJ2-3; unclear D gene. The CDR3 sequence is 13 residues long. CDR1 MRHNA and CDR2 SNTAGT come from the germline V gene. V lost 2 bases and J lost 1, with 4 bases in between. CDR3 nucleotides: TGTGCCAGCAGTGACAGGGGCACAGATACGCAGTATTTT. This sequence encodes CASSDRGTDTQYF.

This clonotype was counted at least ten times. The chain uses TRBV7-6 and TRBJ1-2; D not certain. The V end lost 5 bases, the J end lost 1 base, and 5 bases lay between the germline ends. This CDR3 comprises 12 residues. Germline values: CDR1 SGHVS, CDR2 FNYEAQ. The CDR3 loop reads CASSPLNYGYTF. For the CDR3, the DNA is TGTGCCAGCAGCCCCCTTAACTATGGCTACACCTTC.

This clonotype was picked up many times. This CDR3 reads CSASDWDNEQFF. Here the CDR3 DNA reads TGCAGTGCTAGTGACTGGGACAATGAGCAGTTCTTC. The chain combines TRBV20-1 with TRBJ2-1; D is unclear. Germline lookup yields CDR1 DFQATT and CDR2 SNEGSKA (reference sequence). This CDR3 spans 12 amino acids. The germline V and J ends were trimmed by 3 bases and 5 bases, with 8 bases remaining between them.

This clonotype was seen repeatedly, ten times or more. The genes are TRBV12-3 or TRBV12-4 and TRBJ2-7, with TRBD1 identical over 9 bases. The CDR3 contains 12 residues. Losses at the gene ends were 6 bases for V and 6 bases for J; bases not matched to a gene: 3. Here the CDR3 reads CASRETGGEQYV. Here the CDR3 DNA reads TGTGCCAGCAGAGAGACAGGGGGCGAGCAGTACGTC.

In its sample, this clonotype was seen many times. The V and J genes are TRBV4-1 and TRBJ1-1; D is possibly TRBD1 (6 bases). Germline CDR1 is MGHRA and CDR2 is YSYEKL. Trimming shortened V by 0 bases and J by 0 bases, and 17 bases separated the two germline ends. The CDR3 has 18 amino acids. The CDR3 region is CASSQETPGQLMNTEAFF. In DNA, the CDR3 is TGCGCCAGCAGCCAAGAAACTCCGGGACAACTCATGAACACTGAAGCTTTCTTT.

There are many counts of this clonotype. This chain links TRBV4-3 with TRBJ2-7; D gene uncertain. CDR3 length equals 14 residues. Trimming pared 0 bases from V and 8 bases from J, leaving 14 bases between. Germline loops: CDR1 LGHNA, CDR2 YSLEER. For the CDR3, the DNA is TGCGCCAGCAGCCAAGATTGGCAAAGTAGGAAGCAGTACTTC. It encodes CASSQDWQSRKQYF.

This clonotype was recorded only once. This may stem from a read error, because a much larger clone lies one nucleotide away. CDR3 nucleotide sequence: TGTGCCATCAGCCCCGGGACCGCCAGCAATCAGCCCCAGCATTTT. As protein: CAISPGTASNQPQHF. V and J are TRBV10-3 and TRBJ1-5; perhaps TRBD1 as D (5 bases). The V end was cut by 6 bases, the J end by 1 base, with 13 bases between. This CDR3 contains 15 residues. Per germline, CDR1 ENHRY and CDR2 SYGVKD.

In this sample, this clonotype turned up many times. The chain couples TRBV25-1 to TRBJ2-1, with D perhaps matching TRBD1 or TRBD2 (5 bases each). The germline V and J ends were trimmed by 5 bases and 4 bases, with 12 bases remaining between them. Germline CDR1 reads MGHDK; CDR2 reads SYGVNS. The CDR3 is 14 amino acids. The DNA for the CDR3 is TGTGCCAGCAGTAAAGGGACCCCTTACAATGAGCAGTTCTTC. It codes for CASSKGTPYNEQFF.

In its sample, this clonotype was seen a few times. The rearrangement joins TRBV7-2 to TRBJ2-3; D is unclear. The V and J ends lost 2 bases and 5 bases respectively, with 14 bases between them. Per the germline V gene, CDR1 is SGHTA and CDR2 is FQGNSA. There are 15 residues in the CDR3. CDR3 protein: CASSLPFSIIDTQYF. The CDR3 DNA reads TGTGCCAGCAGCTTACCCTTTTCGATTATAGATACGCAGTATTTT.

This clonotype has ten or more counts. The chain uses TRBV7-2 and TRBJ2-2, with a tentative D call TRBD1 (6 bases). CDR3 length: 14 residues. V was cut by 4 bases and J by 5 bases, with 11 bases left in between. Looked up from germline, CDR1 is SGHTA and CDR2 is FQGNSA. The CDR3 region is CASSWDTVTGELFF. In DNA, the CDR3 is TGTGCCAGCAGCTGGGACACCGTAACCGGGGAGCTGTTTTTT.

This clonotype was picked up many times. The gene calls are TRBV3-1 and TRBJ2-7; D remains ambiguous. The CDR3 runs 13 residues. V was cut by 1 base and J by 9 bases, with 13 bases left in between. Germline values: CDR1 LGHDT, CDR2 YNNKEL (reference sequence). CDR3 region: CASSQGYTTGQYV. In nucleotides, the CDR3 is TGTGCCAGCAGCCAAGGGTATACAACCGGGCAGTACGTC.

There are many counts of this clonotype. The chain recombines TRBV7-8 with TRBJ2-4; TRBD2 agrees at 9 bases. Trimming at V came to 4 bases and at J to 5 bases, leaving 24 bases not matched to a gene. The germline V gene has CDR1 SGHVS and CDR2 FQNEAQ. The CDR3 spans 21 residues. CDR3 region: CASSSAWGLAGSVLGENIQYF. Here the CDR3 DNA reads TGTGCCAGCAGCTCTGCTTGGGGGCTAGCGGGGAGTGTCCTTGGGGAAAACATTCAGTACTTC.

This clonotype has a count of ten or more. This chain uses TRBV12-3 or TRBV12-4 with TRBJ1-3; possible D gene TRBD1, 5 bases. V was cut by 6 bases and J by 7 bases, with 22 bases left in between. This CDR3 region has 16 residues. The CDR3 sequence: CASRTFRTSSGNTIYF. The DNA of the CDR3 is TGTGCCAGCAGGACATTCAGGACGTCTTCAGGGAACACCATATATTTT.

This clonotype was seen at least ten times. This chain links TRBV6-2 or TRBV6-3 with TRBJ2-5; weak D call: TRBD2 (5 bases). The CDR3 runs to 21 residues. Trimming removed 0 bases from V and 4 bases from J, with 30 bases in between. Germline loops: CDR1 MNHEY, CDR2 SVGEGT. The CDR3 loop is CASSYSQMSPGEPPPGETQYF. The CDR3 DNA sequence: TGTGCCAGCAGTTACTCCCAAATGTCTCCCGGGGAACCCCCCCCGGGAGAGACCCAGTACTTC.

This clonotype was observed at least ten times. The chain links TRBV25-1 to TRBJ2-7; D is possibly TRBD1 or TRBD2 (5 bases each). Germline values: CDR1 MGHDK, CDR2 SYGVNS. The CDR3 sequence is 11 residues long. Trimming removed 7 bases from V and 10 bases from J, with 14 bases in between. The CDR3 here is CASTGTRVQYF. CDR3 DNA: TGTGCCAGCACTGGGACCCGGGTCCAGTACTTC.